This passage covers 4 T cell receptor beta chains from one sample sequenced in a study of T-cell reconstitution after alpha-beta-depleted transplantation in children (dated by TCRdb to about 2016). Library preparation employed PCR. Sequenced using an Illumina HiSeq 2500. TCR libraries were prepared with molecular barcoding, using unique molecular identifiers to normalize TCRbeta repertoire quantification. Starting from the raw public reads, TCRdb applied fastp trimming at Q25, assembled clones with MiXCR and retained in-frame beta chains. Records with the same CDR3 protein are collapsed into one entry carrying the most frequent genes and DNA. Across this sample there are 600,000 to 700,000 distinct CDR3 sequences, with 13% seen only once. The ten largest clonotypes hold 0.79% of the sample. The treatment or condition label, read with the paper, signifies: allogeneic hematopoietic cell transplantation with graft depleted of TCRalphabeta T cells and CD19 B cells.

The sequences come from PBMCs, collected before TCRalphabeta/CD19-depleted stem cell transplant. The receptors were gathered from a girl aged 2-10 years with congenital amegakaryocytic thrombocytopenia, due to receive a stem cell transplant.

This clonotype was seen at least ten times. The chain has TRBV7-6 and TRBJ2-3, with 7 bases identical to TRBD2. The CDR3 is made up of 16 amino acids. V gave up 5 bases and J gave up 2 bases; unmatched junction bases: 10. Germline CDR1 is SGHVS and CDR2 is FNYEAQ. CDR3 sequence reads: CASSAPTRDYTDTQYF. DNA for the CDR3: TGTGCCAGCAGCGCCCCGACGCGGGACTACACAGATACGCAGTATTTT. Full variable domain (rest looked up from reference TRBV7-6 and TRBJ2-3): GAGVSQSPRYKVTKRGQDVALRCDPISGHVSLYWYRQALGQGPEFLTYFNYEAQQDKSGLPNDRFSAERPEGSISTLTIQRTEQRDSAMYRCASSAPTRDYTDTQYFGPGTRLTVL.

J is TRBJ2-1 and V is TRBV5-1, with 9 nucleotides matching TRBD2. Germline values: CDR1 SGHRS, CDR2 YFSETQ. CDR3 length equals 15 residues. The V gene end was trimmed by 4 bases and the J gene end by 10 bases; junction bases not matched to a gene: 12. The CDR3 sequence is CASSTSGGRAEEQFF. In DNA, the CDR3 is TGCGCCAGCAGCACCTCTGGCGGGAGGGCGGAGGAGCAGTTCTTC.

The chain uses TRBV14 and TRBJ2-3, with D possibly TRBD2 on 5 matching bases. Germline V lookup: CDR1 SGHDN, CDR2 FVKESK. V was clipped by 0 bases and J by 4 bases, with 11 bases between them. The CDR3 sequence is 15 residues long. CDR3 sequence reads: CASSQEVEAADTQYF. CDR3 DNA: TGTGCCAGCAGCCAAGAGGTGGAGGCAGCAGATACGCAGTATTTT.

The chain combines TRBV24-1 with TRBJ2-5; TRBD1 aligns across 11 bases. The V and J ends lost 3 bases and 1 base, in that order; junction bases with no gene match: 6. Germline V lookup: CDR1 KGHDR, CDR2 SFDVKD. The CDR3 spans 17 residues. CDR3 sequence: CATSDPSGTGGQETQYF. CDR3 nucleotides: TGTGCCACCAGTGATCCGTCCGGGACAGGGGGCCAAGAGACCCAGTACTTC.